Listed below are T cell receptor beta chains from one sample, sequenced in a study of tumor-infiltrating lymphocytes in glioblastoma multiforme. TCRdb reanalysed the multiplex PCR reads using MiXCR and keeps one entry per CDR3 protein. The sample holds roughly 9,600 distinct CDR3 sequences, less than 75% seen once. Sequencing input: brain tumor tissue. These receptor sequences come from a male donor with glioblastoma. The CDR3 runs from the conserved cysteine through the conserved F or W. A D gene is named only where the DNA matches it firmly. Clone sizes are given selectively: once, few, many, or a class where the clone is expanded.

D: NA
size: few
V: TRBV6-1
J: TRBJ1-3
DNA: TGTGCCAGCATCAAGGGAAACACCATATATTTT
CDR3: CASIKGNTIYF

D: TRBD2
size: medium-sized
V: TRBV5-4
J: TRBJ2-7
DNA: TGTGCCAGCAGCTTACCCGGGACTAGCGGATCCTATTGGGGGGAGCAGTACTTC
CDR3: CASSLPGTSGSYWGEQYF

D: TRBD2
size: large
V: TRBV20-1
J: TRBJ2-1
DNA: TGCAGTGCTAGTCGACCGGGACTAGCGGGAATGAATGAGCAGTTCTTC
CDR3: CSASRPGLAGMNEQFF

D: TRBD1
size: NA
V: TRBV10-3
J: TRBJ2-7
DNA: TGTGACGTCAGTCCGGGACAGGGCTACGAGCAGTACTTT
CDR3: CDVSPGQGYEQYF

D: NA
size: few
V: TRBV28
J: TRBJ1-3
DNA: TGTGCCAGCAGTTTAGGGGGGTTTGGAAACACCATATATTTT
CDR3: CASSLGGFGNTIYF

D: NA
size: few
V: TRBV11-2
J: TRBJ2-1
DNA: TGTGCCAGCAGCTTAGATAGGGGGAACGGGCAGCTCTTC
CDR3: CASSLDRGNGQLF

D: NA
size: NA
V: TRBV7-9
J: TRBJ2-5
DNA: TGTGCCAGCAGGAATACCGGGCCCCGGGCCCAAGAGGCCCAGTACTTC
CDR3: CASRNTGPRAQEAQYF

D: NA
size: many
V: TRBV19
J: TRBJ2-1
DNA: TGTGCCAGTAGTCTCCGCTACAATGAGCAGTTCTTC
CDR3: CASSLRYNEQFF

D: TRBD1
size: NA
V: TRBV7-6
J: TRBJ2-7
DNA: TGTGCCAGCAGCACAGGACAGGGGGCGGGTAACGAGCAGTACTTC
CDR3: CASSTGQGAGNEQYF

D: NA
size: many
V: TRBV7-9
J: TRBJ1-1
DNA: TGTGCCAGCAGCAATGTTGGGGGGCTGTTAGGGAACACTGAAGCTTTCTTT
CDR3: CASSNVGGLLGNTEAFF

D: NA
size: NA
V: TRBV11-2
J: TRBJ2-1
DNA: TGTGTCAGCAGCTTAGCATTAAGGTGGCCTTCGCGCAATGAGCAGTTCTTC
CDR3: CVSSLALRWPSRNEQFF

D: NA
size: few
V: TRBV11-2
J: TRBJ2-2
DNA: TGTGCCAGCAGCTTAGATCTCGTCACCGGGGAGCTGTTTTTT
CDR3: CASSLDLVTGELFF

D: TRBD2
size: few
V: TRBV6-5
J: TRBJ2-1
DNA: TGCGCCAGCAGCCTACTAGCGCGGAACTACGATGAGCAGTTCTTC
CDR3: CASSLLARNYDEQFF

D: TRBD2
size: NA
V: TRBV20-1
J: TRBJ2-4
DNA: TGCGGTGCTAGCCCCTGGGGGACTAGCGGGAGAGGGAGGGCCAAAAATATTCAGTACTTC
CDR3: CGASPWGTSGRGRAKNIQYF

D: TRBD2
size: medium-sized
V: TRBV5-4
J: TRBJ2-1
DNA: TGTGCCAGCAGCTTGAGGCTAGCGGGGGTTGAGCGGTTCTTC
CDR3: CASSLRLAGVERFF

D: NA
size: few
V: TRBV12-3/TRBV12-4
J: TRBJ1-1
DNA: TGTGCCAGCAGTTTCTCGACCTCGAACACTGAAGCTTTCTTT
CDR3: CASSFSTSNTEAFF

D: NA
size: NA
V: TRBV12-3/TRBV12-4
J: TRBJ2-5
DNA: TGCGCCAGCAGTCCCAGGATGGAGACCCAGTACTTC
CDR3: CASSPRMETQYF

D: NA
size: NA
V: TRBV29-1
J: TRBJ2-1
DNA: TGCAGCGTTGAAGATCAAAGCCGTCGCTCCTACAGTGAGCAGTTCTTC
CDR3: CSVEDQSRRSYSEQFF

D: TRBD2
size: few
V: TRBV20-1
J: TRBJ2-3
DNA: TGCAGTGCCAGAAGACTAGCGAGAGGGCAAGATACGCAGTATTTT
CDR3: CSARRLARGQDTQYF

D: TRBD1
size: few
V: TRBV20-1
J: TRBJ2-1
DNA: TGCAGTGTTTTTGACCGGGACAGGGGTCTCTATGAGCAGTTCTTC
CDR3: CSVFDRDRGLYEQFF

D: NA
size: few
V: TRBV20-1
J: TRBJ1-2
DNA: TGCAGTGCTAGAGCCCAAGGGAAAAACAGGGACTATGGCTACACCTTC
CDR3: CSARAQGKNRDYGYTF

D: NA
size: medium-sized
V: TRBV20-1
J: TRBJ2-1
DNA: TGCAGTGCTAGAGATCTGGGGGTAGTTGGAGAAGAGCAGTTCTTC
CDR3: CSARDLGVVGEEQFF

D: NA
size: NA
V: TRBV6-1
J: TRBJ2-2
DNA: TGTGCCAGCAATGAACAGAACACCGGGGAGCTGTTTTTT
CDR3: CASNEQNTGELFF

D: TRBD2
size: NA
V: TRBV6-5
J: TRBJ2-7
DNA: TGTGCCAGCAGCTCGACTAGCGGGCTCGAGCAGTACTTC
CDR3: CASSSTSGLEQYF

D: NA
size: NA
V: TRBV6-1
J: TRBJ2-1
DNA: TGTGCCAGCGCCTACGAGCCAGGTGGCCTTTACATTGAGCAGTTCTTC
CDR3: CASAYEPGGLYIEQFF

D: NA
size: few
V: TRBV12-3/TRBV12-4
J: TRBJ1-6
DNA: TGTGCCAGCAGTTCTAGGACAGATTTTAATTCACCCCTCCACTTT
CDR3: CASSSRTDFNSPLHF

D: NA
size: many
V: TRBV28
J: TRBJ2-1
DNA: TGTGCCAGCAGTTTTGCATTCGGTGGCTACAATGAGCAGTTCTTC
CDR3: CASSFAFGGYNEQFF

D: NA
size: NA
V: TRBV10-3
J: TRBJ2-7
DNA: TGTGCCATCAGTGAGTCGTCACTTAGCCTCTGCGAGCAGTACTTC
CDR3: CAISESSLSLCEQYF

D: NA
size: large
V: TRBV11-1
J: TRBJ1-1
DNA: TGTGCCAGCAGCTTAGTACAGACTGAAGCTTTCTTT
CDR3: CASSLVQTEAFF

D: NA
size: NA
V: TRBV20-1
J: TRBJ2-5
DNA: TGCAGTGCTAGGCCAGGCGGCGAGACCCAGTACTTC
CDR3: CSARPGGETQYF

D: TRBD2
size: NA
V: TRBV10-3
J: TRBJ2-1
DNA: TGTGCCATCAGTGAGTCCGGTAGCGGGAGTGTCAATGAGCAGTTCTTC
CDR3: CAISESGSGSVNEQFF

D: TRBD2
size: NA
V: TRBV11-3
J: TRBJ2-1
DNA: TGTGCCAGTAGTTTGCGGCGGGAGGGATTCCATGAGCAGCTCTTC
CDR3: CASSLRREGFHEQLF

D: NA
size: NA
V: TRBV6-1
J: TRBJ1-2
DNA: TGTGCCAGCGGTGTACCGGGGGGCGGCTATGGCTACACCTTC
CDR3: CASGVPGGGYGYTF

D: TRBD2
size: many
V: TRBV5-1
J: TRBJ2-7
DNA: TGCGCCAGCAGCGGAGGGACTAGCGGGACAAATTACGAGCAGTACTTC
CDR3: CASSGGTSGTNYEQYF

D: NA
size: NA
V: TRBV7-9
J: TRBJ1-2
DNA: TGCGCCAGCAGCCAAACTACGTCACAGGGCGGTGGCAACACCTTC
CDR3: CASSQTTSQGGGNTF

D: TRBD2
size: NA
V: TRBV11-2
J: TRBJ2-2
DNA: TGTGCCAGCACCCCATCATCCGGCCAAGGGCTAGCGGTAAACACCGGGGAGCTGTTCTTT
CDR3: CASTPSSGQGLAVNTGELFF

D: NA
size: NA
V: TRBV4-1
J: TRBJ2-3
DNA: TGCGCCAGCAGCCGGGCACTACATAGCACAGATACGCAGTATTTT
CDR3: CASSRALHSTDTQYF

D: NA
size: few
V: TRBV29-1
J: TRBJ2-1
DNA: TGCAGCGTCGCGGGGCGGCAGGGAGGCAATGAGCAGTTCTTC
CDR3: CSVAGRQGGNEQFF

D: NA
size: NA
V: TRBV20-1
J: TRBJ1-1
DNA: TGCAGTGCCGAGAGATCGAACACTGAAGCTTTCTTT
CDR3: CSAERSNTEAFF

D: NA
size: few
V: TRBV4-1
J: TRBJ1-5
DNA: TGCGCCAGCAGCCTCACGTCAGGGTCTAGCAATCAGCCCCAGCATTTT
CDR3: CASSLTSGSSNQPQHF

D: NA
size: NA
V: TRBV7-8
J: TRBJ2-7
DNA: TGTGCCAGTCAACTAGGAACAGCTGACTACGAGCAGTGCTTC
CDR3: CASQLGTADYEQCF

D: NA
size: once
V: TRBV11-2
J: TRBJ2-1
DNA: TGTGCCAGCAGCTCCTATCCCCAAGTGGAGCGGGAGCAGTTCTTC
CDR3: CASSSYPQVEREQFF

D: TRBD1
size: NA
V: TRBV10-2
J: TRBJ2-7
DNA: TGCGCCAGCAGCCAGGGGACAGGGGTCTACGAGCAGTACTTC
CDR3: CASSQGTGVYEQYF

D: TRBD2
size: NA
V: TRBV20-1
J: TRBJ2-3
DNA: TGCAATGTCACGGTAGCGGGAGAACGAGATACGCAGTATTTT
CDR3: CNVTVAGERDTQYF

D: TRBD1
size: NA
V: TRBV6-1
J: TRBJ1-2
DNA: TGTGCCAGCAGTAAACAGGGGAGCTATGGCTACACCTTC
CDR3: CASSKQGSYGYTF

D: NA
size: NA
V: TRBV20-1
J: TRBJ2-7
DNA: TGCAGTGGCGGATACTTCTACGAGCAGTACTTC
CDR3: CSGGYFYEQYF

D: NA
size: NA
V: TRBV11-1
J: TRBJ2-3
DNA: TGTGCCAGCAGCCCCTTCGGCACAGATACGCAGTATTTT
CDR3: CASSPFGTDTQYF

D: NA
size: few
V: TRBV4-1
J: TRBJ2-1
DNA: TGCGCCAGCAGCCAGGAAGCAGGTGGCGGGAAGGGCTACAATGAGCAGTTCTTC
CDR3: CASSQEAGGGKGYNEQFF

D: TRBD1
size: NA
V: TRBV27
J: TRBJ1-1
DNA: TGTGCCAGTTTCCCAGGGGGGACTGAAGCTTTCTTT
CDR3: CASFPGGTEAFF

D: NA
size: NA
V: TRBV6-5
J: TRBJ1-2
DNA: TGTGCCAGCAGTGGACAAGAAGGAATCGATGGCTACACCTTC
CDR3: CASSGQEGIDGYTF

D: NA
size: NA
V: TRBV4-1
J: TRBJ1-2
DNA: TGCGCCAGCAGCCAAGATCCTGGGGACCATGGTGGCTACACCTTC
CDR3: CASSQDPGDHGGYTF

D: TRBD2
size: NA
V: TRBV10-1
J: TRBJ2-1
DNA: TGCGCCAGCAGTCCCGGGACTAGCGGGGGCTACAATGAGCAGTTCTTC
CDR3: CASSPGTSGGYNEQFF

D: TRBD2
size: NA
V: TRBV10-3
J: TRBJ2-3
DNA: TGTGCCATCAGTGGGGAGCGGGAGACTTACACAGATACGCGGTATTTT
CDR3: CAISGERETYTDTRYF

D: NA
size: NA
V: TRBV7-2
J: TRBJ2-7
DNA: TGTGCCAGCAGCCCGCAGTCATACTCCTACGAGCAGTACTTC
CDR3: CASSPQSYSYEQYF

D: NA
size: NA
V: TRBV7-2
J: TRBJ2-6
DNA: TGTGCCAGCAATGGGGGTATGACTGGGGTCAACGTCCTGACTTTC
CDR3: CASNGGMTGVNVLTF

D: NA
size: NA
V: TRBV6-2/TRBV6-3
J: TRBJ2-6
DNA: TGTGCCAGCAGTCCCGAGGGCTCTGGGGCCAACGTCCTGACTTTC
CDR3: CASSPEGSGANVLTF

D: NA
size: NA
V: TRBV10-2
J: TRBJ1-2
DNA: TGCGCTAGTAACGGGATGGACAATGGCTACACCTTC
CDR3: CASNGMDNGYTF

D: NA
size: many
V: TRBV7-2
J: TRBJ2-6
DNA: TGTGCCAGCAGCCTTCACGCCGCGGAGGCCAACGTCCTGACTTTC
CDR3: CASSLHAAEANVLTF

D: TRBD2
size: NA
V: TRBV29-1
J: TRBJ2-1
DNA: TGCAGCGTTGAAACTAGCGATAGGGAGCAGTTCTTC
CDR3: CSVETSDREQFF